The 30 T cell receptor beta chains presented below share a single source sample, sequenced in a study of cytomegalovirus exposure and HLA in healthy donors. Primers for the PCR totalled 60 Vbeta and 13 Jbeta. Method: immunoSEQ multiplex PCR; TCRdb's copy keeps in-frame clones and lacks some. Of 150,000 to 200,000 clones detected, approximately 83% appear once; the ten largest clones hold about a tenth. Sequencing was done on a sample of PBMCs. The receptors were gathered from a man aged 18 to 29 in good health and CMV-seropositive.

This clone was detected only once. The gene calls are TRBV19 and TRBJ1-2; D perhaps matches TRBD1 (5 bases). V lost 3 bases, J lost 2 bases, and 13 bases lay in between. Looked up from germline, CDR1 is LNHDA and CDR2 is SQIVND (reference sequence). The CDR3 spans 15 residues. Written as DNA, the CDR3 is TGTGCCAGTAGTATTAGTAACAGGCCAAACTATGGCTACACCTTC. This translates into CASSISNRPNYGYTF.

The gene calls are TRBV30 and TRBJ2-7; D is perhaps TRBD1 (6 bases). Trimming took off 4 bases at V and 1 base at J, with 8 bases between the two ends. This CDR3 spans 12 amino acids. In germline, CDR1 is GTSNPN, CDR2 SVGIG (reference sequence). CDR3: CAWNRESYEQYF. The DNA of the CDR3 is TGTGCCTGGAACAGGGAGTCCTACGAGCAGTACTTC.

The chain uses TRBV15 and TRBJ2-3, with D tentatively TRBD2 (5 bases). CDR3 length: 16 residues. CDR1 is LNHNV, CDR2 YYDKDF, per germline (reference sequence). The V gene lost 0 bases and the J gene lost 2 bases, with 12 bases spanning the gap. The CDR3 nucleotides are TGTGCCACCAGCAGAGATAGACGGGGAAACACAGATACGCAGTATTTT. Its protein product is CATSRDRRGNTDTQYF.

The rearrangement uses TRBV30 and TRBJ2-7; the D is unclear. The CDR3 loop spans 15 amino acids. The V gene's germline CDR1 is GTSNPN and CDR2 SVGIG (reference sequence). V lost 1 base and J 2 bases, leaving 15 bases between the germline ends. CDR3 sequence (DNA): TGTGCCTGGAGTGGAGGCCGAACCCGTCCCTACGAGCAGTACTTC. Its protein product is CAWSGGRTRPYEQYF.

This rearrangement joins TRBV4-3 to TRBJ2-7; 7 bases match TRBD1. CDR3 size: 14 residues. The V gene end was trimmed by 1 base and the J gene end by 2 bases; junction bases not matched to a gene: 2. CDR1 is LGHNA, CDR2 YSLEER, per germline. The CDR3 is CASSQVTGTYEQYF. The DNA of the CDR3 is TGCGCCAGCAGCCAAGTGACAGGGACCTACGAGCAGTACTTC.

This chain joins TRBV2 and TRBJ2-2; D possibly corresponds to TRBD1 (6 bases). V lost 11 bases, J lost 2 bases, and 15 bases lay in between. The germline V gene encodes CDR1 SNHLY and CDR2 FYNNEI. CDR3 length: 14 residues. The CDR3 coding sequence is TGTGCCGGGCAACAGGGCTCCAACACCGGGGAGCTGTTTTTT. Protein: CAGQQGSNTGELFF.

The chain couples TRBV5-1 to TRBJ1-1; perhaps TRBD1 as D (6 bases). The ends were cut back, 4 bases at V and 1 base at J, with 11 bases in the middle. Germline CDR1 reads SGHRS; CDR2 reads YFSETQ. The CDR3 is 14 residues long. In nucleotides, the CDR3 is TGCGCCAGCAGCCGAACAGGGACGAACACTGAAGCTTTCTTT. It translates to CASSRTGTNTEAFF.

The rearrangement uses TRBV7-9 and TRBJ2-3, with 7 bases matching TRBD1. V trimming: 7 bases; J trimming: 3 bases; junction bases outside the gene matches: 7. This CDR3 spans 14 amino acids. Germline CDR1 SEHNR, CDR2 FQNEAQ (reference sequence). Here the CDR3 DNA reads TGTGCCAGCAAGAGACAGGGTACGACAGATACGCAGTATTTT. Translating it yields CASKRQGTTDTQYF.

The chain has TRBV27 and TRBJ1-1; a weak D match, TRBD1 (6 bases). V lost 2 bases and J 3 bases, leaving 22 bases between the germline ends. CDR1 MNHEY and CDR2 SMNVEV come from the germline V gene (reference sequence). CDR3 length: 18 residues. CDR3 amino acids: CASSLRGGQGFFYTEAFF. CDR3 sequence (DNA): TGTGCCAGCAGTTTACGGGGGGGGCAGGGCTTCTTCTACACTGAAGCTTTCTTT.

In regard to this clone: Its ends do not fully match the called genes, so a read error is possible. The genes are TRBV6-5 and TRBJ2-5; 11 positions match TRBD1. The germline V gene has CDR1 MNHEY and CDR2 SVGAGI. This CDR3 contains 14 residues. CDR3 in amino acids: CASSYSGDRGSKDF. The CDR3 DNA reads as TGTGCCAGCAGTTACTCCGGGGACAGGGGGAGTAAGGACTTC.

This clone was recorded only once. The chain has TRBV5-1 and TRBJ1-1, with 9 positions matching TRBD1. CDR3 length: 14 residues. Germline V gene lookup returns CDR1 SGHRS and CDR2 YFSETQ. V lost 3 bases to trimming and J lost 4 bases; unmatched junction nucleotides: 4. The DNA for the CDR3 is TGCGCCAGCAGCTGGACAGGGGCGGGCACTGAAGCTTTCTTT. Translation: CASSWTGAGTEAFF. Filled out from reference TRBV5-1 and TRBJ1-1, the complete variable domain reads KAGVTQTPRYLIKTRGQQVTLSCSPISGHRSVSWYQQTPGQGLQFLFEYFSETQRNKGNFPGRFSGRQFSNSRSEMNVSTLELGDSALYLCASSWTGAGTEAFFGQGTRLTVV.

V and J are TRBV5-5 and TRBJ2-7; D unresolved. Germline V CDR1 and CDR2: SGHKS, YYEKEE (reference sequence). The V end lost 0 bases, the J end lost 0 bases, and 10 bases lay between the germline ends. This CDR3 region has 15 residues. The CDR3 here is CASSLDVTSSYEQYF. CDR3 DNA: TGTGCCAGCAGCTTGGACGTAACGAGCTCCTACGAGCAGTACTTC. Using reference TRBV5-5 and TRBJ2-7 for the parts outside the CDR3, the full variable domain is DAGVTQSPTHLIKTRGQQVTLRCSPISGHKSVSWYQQVLGQGPQFIFQYYEKEERGRGNFPDRFSARQFPNYSSELNVNALLLGDSALYLCASSLDVTSSYEQYFGPGTRLTVT.

The V call is TRBV21-1, the J call TRBJ2-1; the D call in the table, TRBD1, was not verified against the DNA. TRBV21-1 is flagged as a pseudogene. The CDR3 is made up of 16 amino acids. The CDR3 sequence is CASSKVPQWPYNEQFF. DNA for the CDR3: TGTGCCAGCAGCAAAGTTCCACAATGGCCCTACAATGAGCAGTTCTTC.

The rearrangement links TRBV4-1 to TRBJ2-1, with 13 bases that match TRBD2. Germline CDR1 and CDR2: MGHRA and YSYEKL. The CDR3 extends over 18 amino acids. The junction had 3 bases not matched to a gene; V was cut back by 1 base and J by 0 bases. CDR3 nucleotide sequence: TGCGCCAGCAGCCAAGCGACTAGCGGGGGGACCTCCTACAATGAGCAGTTCTTC. Residues: CASSQATSGGTSYNEQFF.

J is TRBJ2-5 and V is TRBV5-1, with 9 bases identical to TRBD1. The CDR3 loop spans 13 amino acids. The V gene end was trimmed by 7 bases and the J gene end by 5 bases; junction bases not matched to a gene: 6. CDR1 is SGHRS, CDR2 YFSETQ, per germline. DNA for the CDR3: TGCGCCAGCGCCCAAGGACAGGGGGAGACCCAGTACTTC. It yields the protein CASAQGQGETQYF.

This clone appeared a few times. This sequence joins TRBV10-2 and TRBJ1-1, with TRBD1 matching over 8 bases. Per the germline V gene, CDR1 is WSHSY and CDR2 is SAAADI. The CDR3 is 11 amino acids. With 9 bases clipped from V and 10 bases from J, the junction kept 7 bases outside the gene matches. The CDR3 DNA reads as TGCGCCAGTTTAGACAGGGGACGAGCTTTCTTT. It is translated as CASLDRGRAFF.

This chain's CDR3 is CASNQGQQSYEQYF. The CDR3 nucleotides read TGTGCCAGCAATCAGGGACAGCAGTCCTACGAGCAGTACTTC. J is TRBJ2-7 and V is TRBV2, with 7 bases matching TRBD1. After removal of 7 bases from V and 1 base from J, the junction contained 7 bases not matched to a gene. Looked up from germline, CDR1 is SNHLY and CDR2 is FYNNEI. This CDR3 has 14 residues.

This chain links TRBV5-4 with TRBJ2-3; the match to TRBD2 covers 7 bases. The CDR3 extends over 15 amino acids. The germline gives CDR1 SGHNT, CDR2 YYREEE (reference sequence). The V and J ends lost 0 bases and 4 bases, in that order; junction bases with no gene match: 5. This chain's CDR3 is CASSLASGGSDTQYF. The CDR3 DNA is TGTGCCAGCAGCTTGGCATCGGGGGGATCAGATACGCAGTATTTT.

This clone has at least ten counts. V usage is TRBV6-1 and J usage is TRBJ1-1, with D possibly being TRBD1 (6 bases). Trimming pared 2 bases from V and 4 bases from J, leaving 14 bases between. The CDR3 totals 15 residues. Germline CDR1 and CDR2: MNHNS and SASEGT. The CDR3 reads CASSERGFLATEAFF. For the CDR3, the DNA is TGTGCCAGCAGTGAAAGGGGGTTCCTTGCCACTGAAGCTTTCTTT.

The chain links TRBV5-1 to TRBJ1-5; 7 bases match TRBD1. The CDR3 runs 15 residues. V lost 0 bases to trimming and J lost 6 bases; unmatched junction nucleotides: 6. Germline V gene data show CDR1 as SGHRS and CDR2 as YFSETQ. The CDR3 nucleotides are TGCGCCAGCAGCTTGGGGGACAGTGAGACTCAGCCCCAGCATTTT. Translated, it gives CASSLGDSETQPQHF.

This chain joins TRBV7-2 and TRBJ2-5; 10 nucleotides match TRBD2. Germline CDR1 SGHTA, CDR2 FQGNSA. This CDR3 has 15 residues. Trimming removed 6 bases from V and 1 base from J; junction bases left unmatched: 5. In DNA, the CDR3 is TGTGCCAGCAGTTCGCTAGCGGGGGCCCAAGAGACCCAGTACTTC. It codes for CASSSLAGAQETQYF.

The chain carries TRBV7-9 and TRBJ2-5, with TRBD1 matching over 12 bases. Germline V gene sequence: CDR1 SEHNR, CDR2 FQNEAQ (reference sequence). V shed 1 base and J 2 bases; nucleotides not matched to a gene: 8. The length of the CDR3 is 18 residues. This chain's CDR3 is CASSLGGQGASRQETQYF. DNA of the CDR3: TGTGCCAGCAGCTTAGGGGGACAGGGGGCTTCACGTCAAGAGACCCAGTACTTC.

The genes are TRBV5-5 and TRBJ1-6, with D unclear. V was pared by 4 bases and J by 10 bases, with 12 bases between. Germline loops: CDR1 SGHKS, CDR2 YYEKEE (reference sequence). The CDR3 covers 13 residues. This CDR3 is CASSPAPGSPLHF. Here the CDR3 DNA reads TGTGCCAGCAGCCCAGCCCCAGGATCACCCCTCCACTTT.

This chain joins TRBV5-6 and TRBJ2-5, with 7 bases aligning to TRBD1. With the DNA end fitting TRBJ2-7 better, the J assignment may be wrong. The germline gives CDR1 SGHDT, CDR2 YYEEEE. This CDR3 contains 13 residues. CDR3: CASSLYRGREQYF. The CDR3 region has the DNA TGTGCCAGCAGCTTGTATAGGGGGCGCGAGCAGTACTTC.

CDR3 sequence: CASSGLADPYEQYF. CDR3 bases: TGCGCCAGCAGTGGTCTAGCGGACCCCTACGAGCAGTACTTC. The chain joins TRBV10-2 to TRBJ2-7; 7 bases line up with TRBD2. The CDR3 contains 14 residues. V trimming: 4 bases; J trimming: 2 bases; junction bases outside the gene matches: 5. Germline CDR1 is WSHSY and CDR2 is SAAADI.

The V and J genes are TRBV6-1 and TRBJ2-7; D gene ambiguous. The germline CDR1 and CDR2 sequences are MNHNS and SASEGT. V gave up 3 bases and J gave up 0 bases, with 12 bases separating them. CDR3 length: 15 residues. The CDR3 region is CASSDHPPSSYEQYF. For the CDR3, the DNA is TGTGCCAGCAGTGATCATCCCCCGAGCTCCTACGAGCAGTACTTC.

The rearrangement joins TRBV5-4 to TRBJ2-1, with TRBD2 matching 8 bases. This CDR3 spans 13 amino acids. The V and J ends lost 5 bases and 5 bases, in that order; junction bases with no gene match: 3. Germline V gene sequence: CDR1 SGHNT, CDR2 YYREEE (reference sequence). CDR3 protein: CASSSGGDNEQFF. The DNA for the CDR3 is TGTGCCAGCAGTTCCGGGGGGGACAATGAGCAGTTCTTC.

V and J are TRBV4-1 and TRBJ1-5; 8 bases map to TRBD1. The ends lost 1 base at V and 7 bases at J; junction bases unmatched: 9. The germline V gene has CDR1 MGHRA and CDR2 YSYEKL. The CDR3 has 16 amino acids. Here the CDR3 reads CASSQVGTGRTQPQHF. The CDR3 DNA follows: TGCGCCAGCAGCCAAGTGGGGACAGGTAGGACGCAGCCCCAGCATTTT.

In its sample, this clone was seen once. The chain combines TRBV6-5 with TRBJ1-2; a weak D match, TRBD1 (5 bases). V lost 0 bases and J 7 bases, leaving 12 bases between the germline ends. This CDR3 has 14 residues. Per germline, CDR1 MNHEY and CDR2 SVGAGI. The CDR3 DNA sequence: TGTGCCAGCAGTTACTCCTCGGCGGGGGGTGGCTACACCTTC. It yields the protein CASSYSSAGGGYTF.

The chain uses TRBV18 and TRBJ1-2; 9 nucleotides align to TRBD1. V trimming: 2 bases; J trimming: 6 bases; junction bases outside the gene matches: 4. CDR1 and CDR2 from the germline V gene are KGHSH and LQKENI. CDR3 size: 14 residues. Written as DNA, the CDR3 is TGTGCCAGCTCACCAGGGACAGGGTACGATGGCTACACCTTC. It yields the protein CASSPGTGYDGYTF.